This TCR beta chain was retrieved from a study of OX40 agonist ivuxolimab in advanced cancers. Study overall: Subjects had a mean age of around 63 years, with a range of roughly 23 to 80; more than 70% were male. Broader study findings: CD4+ and CD8+ blood T cells expanded clonally by week 6 at 0.1 to 3.0 mg/kg.

Concerning this clone itself: As yet, its antigen is unknown.

Autoimmune disease history or systemic immunosuppression meant exclusion. The table came from immunoSEQ multiplex PCR; TCRdb's copy has only in-frame clones and leaves some out. The sample contains 80,000 to 95,000 clones, roughly nine tenths of which appear only once. Germline CDR1 and CDR2: SGDLS and YYNGEE. The CDR3 consists of 17 residues. V shed 3 bases, J shed 4 bases, and the junction held 6 bases outside the gene matches. This sequence was found in an adult with an advanced solid tumor such as melanoma, head and neck, liver or kidney cancer. The chain is built from TRBV9 and TRBJ2-5; 16 positions agree with TRBD2. The specimen was CD4+ or CD8+ T cells sorted from blood, collected in a trial of the OX40 agonist ivuxolimab. The CDR3 DNA follows: TGTGCCAGCAGCGACGGGACTAGCGGGGGGGCGTCAGAGACCCAGTACTTC. Protein sequence: CASSDGTSGGASETQYF.